What follows are 29 T cell receptor beta chains derived from one specimen sequenced in a study of T cells after posttransplantation cyclophosphamide. This table comes from immunoSEQ multiplex PCR, and its TCRdb copy is limited to in-frame clones, with some not included. In the table there are tens of thousands of clones, 94% of which are singletons. The sample comprised PBMCs. The receptors derive from a woman in her twenties or thirties in good health and a related stem cell transplant donor.

V gene TRBV7-2 combines with J gene TRBJ2-7; 8 nucleotides agree with TRBD2. Trimming removed 5 bases from V and 4 bases from J; junction bases left unmatched: 7. CDR3 length equals 14 residues. The germline gives CDR1 SGHTA, CDR2 FQGNSA. CDR3 sequence: CASSPLAGRYEQYF. In nucleotides, the CDR3 is TGTGCCAGCAGCCCCTTAGCGGGGAGGTACGAGCAGTACTTC.

The CDR3 spells CASSQGHQETQYF. DNA of the CDR3: TGTGCCAGCAGCCAAGGGCATCAAGAGACCCAGTACTTC. The chain is built from TRBV14 and TRBJ2-5; D is unclear. Germline V gene lookup returns CDR1 SGHDN and CDR2 FVKESK. Trimming removed 1 base from V and 2 bases from J, with 5 bases in between. The length of the CDR3 is 13 residues.

The V gene is TRBV5-1, the J gene TRBJ1-2, with 9 bases that match TRBD1. V gave up 0 bases and J gave up 1 base; unmatched junction bases: 1. CDR1 is SGHRS, CDR2 YFSETQ, per germline. The CDR3 totals 15 residues. The CDR3 nucleotides read TGCGCCAGCAGCTTGGTGACAGGGGGTAACTATGGCTACACCTTC. It specifies CASSLVTGGNYGYTF.

This clone was seen just once. The V call is TRBV28, the J call TRBJ2-3, with 10 positions matching TRBD2. The CDR3 contains 19 residues. Germline CDR1 is MDHEN and CDR2 is SYDVKM. The junction had 12 bases not matched to a gene; V was cut back by 1 base and J by 2 bases. The CDR3: CASSLFASGGILFTDTQYF. The CDR3 DNA is TGTGCCAGCAGTTTATTTGCTAGCGGGGGTATCTTATTCACAGATACGCAGTATTTT. The variable domain in full, completed from reference TRBV28 and TRBJ2-3, reads DVKVTQSSRYLVKRTGEKVFLECVQDMDHENMFWYRQDPGLGLRLIYFSYDVKMKEKGDIPEGYSVSREKKERFSLILESASTNQTSMYLCASSLFASGGILFTDTQYFGPGTRLTVL.

This clone was detected only once. CDR3 residues: CANKDGTGGETQYF. The CDR3, as DNA: TGTGCCAACAAGGACGGCACTGGAGGGGAGACCCAGTACTTC. The V gene is TRBV2, the J gene TRBJ2-5; a weak D match, TRBD2 (6 bases). V was cut by 10 bases and J by 5 bases, with 20 bases left in between. Germline V gives CDR1 SNHLY, CDR2 FYNNEI. The CDR3 consists of 14 residues.

V is TRBV5-4 and J is TRBJ1-1; D may be TRBD1 (6 bases). Per germline, CDR1 SGHNT and CDR2 YYREEE (reference sequence). This CDR3 comprises 17 residues. V shed 3 bases and J shed 6 bases, with 24 bases lying between them. The CDR3 is CASSSGGQGRTYAEAFF. The CDR3 bases are TGTGCCAGCAGCTCCGGGGGGCAAGGGCGTACGTACGCTGAAGCTTTCTTT.

The count of this clone is one. This chain connects TRBV7-2 to TRBJ1-2; maybe TRBD1 (6 bases). Germline V gene data show CDR1 as SGHTA and CDR2 as FQGNSA. There are 14 residues in the CDR3. The V gene lost 4 bases and the J gene lost 8 bases, with 17 bases spanning the gap. The CDR3, as DNA: TGTGCCAGCAGCTCCTACCCGTTGGGGGCCGGCTACACCTTC. This codes for CASSSYPLGAGYTF. The full variable domain, in which reference TRBV7-2 and TRBJ1-2 provide the parts outside the CDR3, is GAGVSQSPSNKVTEKGKDVELRCDPISGHTALYWYRQSLGQGLEFLIYFQGNSAPDKSGLPSDRFSAERTGGSVSTLTIQRTQQEDSAVYLCASSSYPLGAGYTFGSGTRLTVV.

CDR3 sequence (DNA): TGTGCCAGCAGCTTAAGGGGTTTTGGGCAAAGCGCGAACACCGGGGAGCTGTTTTTT. Translation: CASSLRGFGQSANTGELFF. The chain couples TRBV7-9 to TRBJ2-2, with a tentative D call TRBD1 (5 bases). V lost 2 bases, J lost 0 bases, and 19 bases lay in between. Germline CDR1 and CDR2: SEHNR and FQNEAQ (reference sequence). The CDR3 is made up of 19 amino acids.

The gene calls are TRBV2 and TRBJ2-4; D possibly corresponds to TRBD1 (5 bases). The ends were cut back, 6 bases at V and 1 base at J, with 16 bases in the middle. Germline CDR1 reads SNHLY; CDR2 reads FYNNEI. This CDR3 is built from 16 residues. CDR3 coding DNA: TGTGCCAGCAGAGCGCAGGGAATTGGGGCCAAAAACATTCAGTACTTC. Protein: CASRAQGIGAKNIQYF.

This rearrangement joins TRBV7-2 to TRBJ2-7; D perhaps matches TRBD2 (6 bases). Germline-derived CDR1 and CDR2 are SGHTA and FQGNSA. The CDR3 loop spans 14 amino acids. Trimming cost V 2 bases and J 4 bases, with 12 bases left between them. In nucleotides, the CDR3 is TGTGCCAGCAGCTTAAACGGGGGTGCTTACGAGCAGTACTTC. As protein: CASSLNGGAYEQYF.

This clone appeared once. This sequence joins TRBV6-1 and TRBJ2-3; D unclear. CDR3 length: 13 residues. Trimming removed 5 bases from V and 4 bases from J, with 10 bases in between. Germline V gene sequence: CDR1 MNHNS, CDR2 SASEGT. CDR3 bases: TGTGCCAGCAGTTGGTCGGTGGCAGATACGCAGTATTTT. This encodes CASSWSVADTQYF.

The chain has TRBV10-3 and TRBJ1-1; possible D gene TRBD1, 6 bases. Germline-derived CDR1 and CDR2 are ENHRY and SYGVKD. This CDR3 comprises 15 residues. The V end lost 0 bases, the J end lost 6 bases, and 14 bases lay between the germline ends. The CDR3 DNA reads TGTGCCATCAGTGAGTCGCGGCAGGGGAAGCCTGAAGCTTTCTTT. Translation gives CAISESRQGKPEAFF.

In its sample, this clone was seen once. The chain joins TRBV27 to TRBJ1-2, with 8 bases fitting TRBD1. The CDR3 covers 14 residues. V gave up 4 bases and J gave up 6 bases; unmatched junction bases: 7. The germline V gene encodes CDR1 MNHEY and CDR2 SMNVEV (reference sequence). CDR3 protein: CASSSRGPGHGYTF. The CDR3, as DNA: TGTGCCAGCAGTTCCAGGGGGCCCGGGCATGGCTACACCTTC.

The chain uses TRBV6-5 and TRBJ2-1; D might be TRBD1 (5 bases). Germline CDR1 is MNHEY and CDR2 is SVGAGI. V was clipped by 4 bases and J by 9 bases, with 10 bases between them. The CDR3 is 12 amino acids. DNA for the CDR3: TGTGCCAGCAGTTCCCAGGGCGGTGAGCAGTTCTTC. Its protein product is CASSSQGGEQFF.

This clone appeared a few times. The sample holds other DNA sequences that translate to the same CDR3. The genes are TRBV19 and TRBJ1-2; no clear D gene. The CDR3 loop spans 14 amino acids. Germline CDR1 and CDR2: LNHDA and SQIVND (reference sequence). Trimming removed 3 bases at V and 3 bases at J, with 11 bases between. CDR3 nucleotides: TGTGCCAGTAGTATCCGACTTCGTGACTATGGCTACACCTTC. Protein sequence: CASSIRLRDYGYTF.

V gene TRBV9 combines with J gene TRBJ2-2; 12 positions match TRBD2. This CDR3 contains 16 residues. With V trimmed by 2 bases and J by 4 bases, 3 bases remained unmatched. Germline loops: CDR1 SGDLS, CDR2 YYNGEE. The CDR3 DNA is TGTGCCAGCAGCGTCCTAGCGGGGGGGCGCACCGGGGAGCTGTTTTTT. Protein sequence: CASSVLAGGRTGELFF.

This chain connects TRBV6-5 to TRBJ1-5; D possibly corresponds to TRBD1 (6 bases). The ends were cut back, 5 bases at V and 7 bases at J, with 12 bases in the middle. Per germline, CDR1 MNHEY and CDR2 SVGAGI. The CDR3 is 13 residues long. This CDR3 is CASSPRGGQPQHF. In DNA, the CDR3 is TGTGCCAGCAGTCCCAGGGGCGGACAGCCCCAGCATTTT.

The chain is built from TRBV4-1 and TRBJ1-2; 9 positions match TRBD1. Germline values: CDR1 MGHRA, CDR2 YSYEKL. CDR3 length equals 16 residues. J was trimmed by 7 bases and V by 4 bases; bases with no gene match: 13. CDR3 DNA sequence: TGCGCCAGCAGCCGAGGACAGGGGATATTTTCGGGTGGCTACACCTTC. This gives the protein CASSRGQGIFSGGYTF.

J is TRBJ1-2 and V is TRBV30; D might be TRBD1 (6 bases). Germline CDR1 reads GTSNPN; CDR2 reads SVGIG (reference sequence). Deletions cut 3 bases from V and 8 bases from J, with 13 bases between. CDR3 length equals 12 residues. The CDR3 region has the DNA TGTGCCTGGAGGAAGGGGGTTGGAGGCTACACCTTC. Protein product: CAWRKGVGGYTF.

The rearrangement uses TRBV12-5 and TRBJ2-1; a weak D match, TRBD1 (6 bases). Per the germline V gene, CDR1 is LGHNT and CDR2 is FRNRAP. This CDR3 comprises 17 residues. Between the trimmed V and J ends, which lost 0 bases and 3 bases, there was a span of 15 bases. CDR3: CASGLVVAGDVYNEQFF. CDR3 nucleotides: TGTGCTAGTGGTTTGGTAGTGGCAGGGGATGTCTACAATGAGCAGTTCTTC.

The table lists this clone with a count of one. This chain joins TRBV4-2 and TRBJ1-2; D not certain. The V gene lost 0 bases and the J gene lost 4 bases, with 6 bases spanning the gap. Germline CDR1 and CDR2: LGHNA and YNFKEQ. The CDR3 runs to 13 residues. The CDR3 nucleotides read TGTGCCAGCAGCCAAGACGCCAGCTATGGCTACACCTTC. Protein product: CASSQDASYGYTF.

The sample holds a few counts of this clone. The chain couples TRBV6-4 to TRBJ1-5, with D perhaps matching TRBD1 (6 bases). Germline CDR1 and CDR2: MRHNA and SNTAGT. CDR3 size: 15 residues. The ends were cut back, 2 bases at V and 3 bases at J, with 11 bases in the middle. Here the CDR3 DNA reads TGTGCCAGCAGTGACGTTAGGACAGACAATCAGCCCCAGCATTTT. It encodes CASSDVRTDNQPQHF.

This clone was seen a single time. The rearrangement links TRBV13 to TRBJ2-2; 7 nucleotides match TRBD2. Germline CDR1 reads PRHDT; CDR2 reads FYEKMQ (reference sequence). The trim removed 2 bases at V and 0 bases at J, leaving 3 bases unmatched. The CDR3 is 16 residues long. The CDR3 protein is CASSLSRGANTGELFF. In DNA form, the CDR3 reads TGTGCCAGCAGCTTATCACGGGGGGCGAACACCGGGGAGCTGTTTTTT.

The V call is TRBV5-5, the J call TRBJ1-4, with TRBD1 matching 7 bases. The CDR3 loop spans 15 amino acids. Germline CDR1 is SGHKS and CDR2 is YYEKEE (reference sequence). J lost 6 bases, V lost 4 bases, and 9 bases had no gene match. The CDR3 DNA follows: TGTGCCAGCAGCCAAGCTGGGACAGTAGATGAAAAACTGTTTTTT. It encodes CASSQAGTVDEKLFF.

This clone appeared once. The genes are TRBV15 and TRBJ2-1, with TRBD1 identical over 9 bases. This CDR3 has 20 residues. V gave up 0 bases and J gave up 2 bases; unmatched junction bases: 14. Looked up from germline, CDR1 is LNHNV and CDR2 is YYDKDF (reference sequence). CDR3 DNA sequence: TGTGCCACCAGCAGAGATCCGGGACAGGGATACGACAGGGCCTACAATGAGCAGTTCTTC. Amino acids: CATSRDPGQGYDRAYNEQFF. Full variable domain (missing parts from reference TRBV15 and TRBJ2-1): DAMVIQNPRYQVTQFGKPVTLSCSQTLNHNVMYWYQQKSSQAPKLLFHYYDKDFNNEADTPDNFQSRRPNTSFCFLDIRSPGLGDTAMYLCATSRDPGQGYDRAYNEQFFGPGTRLTVL.

The rearrangement joins TRBV6-1 to TRBJ1-3; D unresolved. From germline, CDR1 is MNHNS and CDR2 SASEGT. V was pared by 4 bases and J by 0 bases, with 16 bases between. CDR3 length equals 17 residues. CDR3 in amino acids: CASSAQNLVVSGNTIYF. The DNA for the CDR3 is TGTGCCAGCAGTGCTCAGAATCTGGTTGTCTCTGGAAACACCATATATTTT.

J is TRBJ2-1 and V is TRBV5-4; TRBD2 matches at 8 bases. Per germline, CDR1 SGHNT and CDR2 YYREEE (reference sequence). Trimming removed 2 bases from V and 4 bases from J; junction bases left unmatched: 8. This CDR3 spans 16 amino acids. CDR3 in DNA: TGTGCCAGCAGCTTTGGTAGAGGCGGGGGGTACAATGAGCAGTTCTTC. It is translated as CASSFGRGGGYNEQFF.

The J gene is TRBJ1-5, the V gene TRBV28; 7 nucleotides align to TRBD1. The CDR3 runs 15 residues. The germline V gene has CDR1 MDHEN and CDR2 SYDVKM. V lost 3 bases and J lost 6; bases outside the gene matches: 8. CDR3 sequence: CASSFFTGVGQPQHF. The CDR3 DNA reads as TGTGCCAGCAGTTTCTTTACAGGGGTGGGTCAGCCCCAGCATTTT.

The CDR3 region is CASSLSPQGNYGYTF. CDR3 DNA sequence: TGTGCCAGTAGTCTATCCCCCCAGGGAAACTATGGCTACACCTTC. This rearrangement joins TRBV19 to TRBJ1-2, with D possibly matching TRBD1 (5 bases). V lost 5 bases, J lost 2 bases, and 15 bases lay in between. The CDR3 loop spans 15 amino acids. Germline values: CDR1 LNHDA, CDR2 SQIVND (reference sequence).